These T cell receptor beta chains were read from a single sample in a study of cytomegalovirus exposure and HLA in healthy donors. Generated by immunoSEQ multiplex PCR, the TCRdb table keeps only in-frame clones and is missing some. This sample carries about 69,000 clones, about 74% of them seen once, and the ten largest clones take approximately 10%. Sample: PBMCs. The origin of the receptors is a woman aged 55-70 years in good health and CMV-seropositive. Both conserved end residues are part of each CDR3. Fields, in order: D gene, J gene, clone size, V gene, CDR3 protein, CDR3 DNA. D genes are given only for firm matches. Clone size is not always given. Where it is, it says once, few, many or a class for expanded clones.

NA | TRBJ1-1 | NA | TRBV5-5 | CASRRDTEAFF | TGTGCCAGCAGGAGGGACACTGAAGCTTTCTTT
NA | TRBJ1-3 | NA | TRBV30 | CAWSRSGRDSGNTIYF | TGTGCCTGGAGTCGATCGGGCAGGGACTCTGGAAACACCATATATTTT
TRBD1 | TRBJ1-2 | once | TRBV10-2 | CASSPGQGSGYTF | TGCGCCAGCAGCCCCGGACAGGGTAGTGGCTACACCTTC
TRBD2 | TRBJ2-1 | few | TRBV5-4 | CASSFRLYSGGGYNEQFF | TGTGCCAGCAGTTTCCGACTCTATAGCGGGGGGGGATACAATGAGCAGTTCTTC
NA | TRBJ2-3 | NA | TRBV14 | CASSQDYYTDTQYF | TGTGCCAGCAGCCAAGATTACTACACAGATACGCAGTATTTT
TRBD1 | TRBJ1-1 | NA | TRBV9 | CASSALDRVSTEAFF | TGTGCCAGCAGCGCCCTAGACAGGGTTAGCACTGAAGCTTTCTTT
NA | TRBJ1-6 | NA | TRBV5-4 | CASKPSGSGSSYNSPLHF | TGTGCCAGCAAACCATCGGGGTCGGGCAGCTCCTATAATTCACCCCTCCACTTT
NA | TRBJ1-1 | many | TRBV5-6 | CASSLGAEDTEAFF | TGTGCCAGCAGCTTGGGGGCGGAGGACACTGAAGCTTTCTTT
NA | TRBJ2-1 | few | TRBV5-1 | CASSPLPGTANNEQFF | TGCGCCAGCAGCCCACTTCCCGGGACTGCAAACAATGAGCAGTTCTTC
NA | TRBJ1-2 | NA | TRBV5-4 | CASSLEQNYGYTF | TGTGCCAGCAGCTTGGAACAGAACTATGGCTACACCTTC
TRBD1 | TRBJ2-2 | NA | TRBV13 | CASSLPRRSGQGASTGELFF | TGTGCCAGCAGCTTACCGCGGCGCTCGGGACAGGGGGCGAGTACCGGGGAGCTGTTTTTT
TRBD2 | TRBJ2-6 | NA | TRBV5-1 | CASSLAGGTGANVLTF | TGCGCCAGCAGCTTGGCGGGGGGTACCGGGGCCAACGTCCTGACTTTC
TRBD1 | TRBJ2-3 | NA | TRBV19 | CASSQGTASTDTQYF | TGTGCCAGTAGTCAGGGGACAGCTAGCACAGATACGCAGTATTTT
TRBD2 | TRBJ2-7 | NA | TRBV10-3 | CASATERGPREQYF | TGTGCCAGCGCAACTGAGCGGGGGCCCCGCGAGCAGTACTTC
NA | TRBJ1-1 | few | TRBV2 | CASRSGTPVTEAFF | TGTGCCAGCAGATCCGGGACACCGGTTACTGAAGCTTTCTTT
NA | TRBJ1-5 | NA | TRBV6-1 | CASSARTISNQPQHF | TGTGCCAGCAGTGCCCGGACAATTAGCAATCAGCCCCAGCATTTT
NA | TRBJ1-2 | NA | TRBV6-1 | CASSEEVLVYGYTF | TGTGCCAGCAGTGAGGAGGTCCTAGTCTATGGCTACACCTTC
TRBD1 | TRBJ1-1 | once | TRBV19 | CASSLDRVNTEAFF | TGTGCCAGTAGTCTCGACAGGGTCAACACTGAAGCTTTCTTT
NA | TRBJ1-6 | NA | TRBV5-1 | CASSLGSGNSPLHF | TGCGCCAGCAGCTTGGGGTCCGGGAATTCACCCCTCCACTTT
TRBD1 | TRBJ1-2 | NA | TRBV19 | CASTFPGQANYGYTF | TGTGCCAGTACCTTCCCCGGACAGGCGAACTATGGCTACACCTTC
TRBD1 | TRBJ1-1 | few | TRBV5-1 | CASSLEGQGTEAFF | TGCGCCAGCAGCTTGGAGGGACAGGGCACTGAAGCTTTCTTT
TRBD1 | TRBJ2-7 | NA | TRBV27 | CASSLSDREYEQYF | TGTGCCAGCAGTTTATCGGACAGGGAGTACGAGCAGTACTTC
TRBD2 | TRBJ2-2 | NA | TRBV5-1 | CASSGSGMNTGELFF | TGCGCCAGCAGCGGTAGCGGGATGAACACCGGGGAGCTGTTTTTT
TRBD1 | TRBJ2-3 | NA | TRBV5-1 | CASSWTGGSTDTQYF | TGCGCCAGCAGCTGGACAGGGGGAAGCACAGATACGCAGTATTTT
NA | TRBJ2-1 | NA | TRBV5-1 | CASSATGEPYNEQFF | TGCGCCAGCAGCGCAACAGGCGAACCATACAATGAGCAGTTCTTC
NA | TRBJ2-1 | NA | TRBV9 | CASSAFRDSPYNEQFF | TGTGCCAGCAGCGCCTTCAGGGATTCGCCCTACAATGAGCAGTTCTTC
TRBD1 | TRBJ1-1 | many | TRBV7-9 | CASSPTGVNTEAFF | TGTGCCAGCAGCCCGACAGGGGTGAACACTGAAGCTTTCTTT
TRBD1 | TRBJ2-5 | NA | TRBV2 | CASSDGTGGEETQYF | TGTGCCAGCAGTGATGGGACAGGAGGAGAAGAGACCCAGTACTTC
NA | TRBJ1-1 | NA | TRBV15 | CATQAGSNTDAFF | TGTGCCACCCAGGCTGGGTCAAACACTGACGCTTTCTTT
NA | TRBJ1-5 | NA | TRBV19 | CASSIGRNQPQHF | TGTGCCAGTAGTATAGGGCGGAATCAGCCCCAGCATTTT
NA | TRBJ1-1 | NA | TRBV4-1 | CASSQGGDPAFF | TGCGCCAGCAGCCAGGGGGGGGACCCAGCTTTCTTT
NA | TRBJ1-1 | few | TRBV2 | CASSEEDSAFF | TGTGCCAGCAGTGAGGAGGATTCAGCTTTCTTT
NA | TRBJ2-5 | NA | TRBV6-5 | CASGQGETQYF | TGTGCCAGCGGGCAGGGAGAGACCCAGTACTTC
NA | TRBJ1-1 | NA | TRBV28 | CASRMWEGMNTEAFF | TGTGCCAGCAGGATGTGGGAGGGGATGAACACTGAAGCTTTCTTT
NA | TRBJ2-7 | NA | TRBV6-5 | CASSGRQPYEQYF | TGTGCCAGCAGTGGCCGACAGCCCTACGAGCAGTACTTC
TRBD2 | TRBJ2-5 | NA | TRBV9 | CASSVEAGETQYF | TGTGCCAGCAGCGTAGAAGCGGGGGAGACCCAGTACTTC
TRBD2 | TRBJ2-3 | NA | TRBV5-1 | CASSLASLAGGDTQYF | TGCGCCAGCAGCTTGGCCTCGCTAGCGGGGGGAGATACGCAGTATTTT
NA | TRBJ1-5 | once | TRBV19 | CASSITTANQPQHF | TGTGCCAGTAGTATCACGACAGCGAATCAGCCCCAGCATTTT
TRBD2 | TRBJ2-7 | NA | TRBV19 | CASSLQTSGNYEQYF | TGTGCCAGTAGCCTCCAGACTAGCGGGAATTACGAGCAGTACTTC
NA | TRBJ2-7 | NA | TRBV4-1 | CASSQGPRVDEQYF | TGCGCCAGCAGCCAAGGGCCTCGTGTGGACGAGCAGTACTTC
TRBD2 | TRBJ2-3 | once | TRBV9 | CASSVGLANDTQYF | TGTGCCAGCAGCGTCGGACTAGCAAATGATACGCAGTATTTT
NA | TRBJ2-7 | NA | TRBV6-6 | CASSRETYEQYF | TGTGCCAGCAGTAGGGAGACCTACGAGCAGTACTTC